This is a list of T cell receptor beta chains from one sample in a study of cytomegalovirus exposure and HLA in healthy donors. The protocol was immunoSEQ multiplex PCR, while the TCRdb copy is restricted to in-frame clones and leaves out a portion. The sample records about 110,000 clones, around 95% being singletons. The sequenced sample consisted of PBMCs. These receptors originate from a woman aged 18-29 years in good health and CMV-seronegative. CDR3s leave out the opening cysteine and the closing phenylalanine or tryptophan.

v_call,j_call,cdr3_aa
TRBV6-1,TRBJ1-4,ASSPRRGTNEKLF
TRBV9,TRBJ2-3,ASAGRATSPDTQY
TRBV5-1,TRBJ2-7,ASSPRQGTAYEQY
TRBV11-2,TRBJ1-5,ASSLTGESNQPQH
TRBV14,TRBJ2-7,ASSQAGTGLYEQY
TRBV4-1,TRBJ2-7,ASSQEDRGYEQY
TRBV6-5,TRBJ1-5,ASSLIGVNQPQH
TRBV18,TRBJ1-1,ASLTAGQNTEAF
TRBV19,TRBJ1-5,ASSIQAGGVQPQH
TRBV7-8,TRBJ1-6,ASSPGWTVSPLH
TRBV7-9,TRBJ2-1,ASSFLSGEDEQF
TRBV7-9,TRBJ1-2,ASSPGQEESYGYT
TRBV15,TRBJ2-3,ATSRDLTGSDTQY
TRBV4-1,TRBJ1-2,ASRDMGGPTNYGYT
TRBV14,TRBJ1-1,ASSQVGVEAF
TRBV28,TRBJ2-5,ASSSSAGGARRQETQY
TRBV21-1,TRBJ2-7,ASSKFRTSGGNFEQY
TRBV28,TRBJ1-5,ASSPWRGREDNQPQH
TRBV5-6,TRBJ1-1,ASSLSRGESAF
TRBV2,TRBJ1-2,ASSRWSVPSNHGYT
TRBV27,TRBJ2-6,ANRTGNSGANVLT
TRBV11-3,TRBJ2-1,ASSARLADYNEQF
TRBV28,TRBJ2-5,ASSHRDRGSQETQY
TRBV28,TRBJ2-5,ASSPTGGASETQY
TRBV19,TRBJ2-7,ASSKGQGRTPYEQY
TRBV7-2,TRBJ2-2,ASSLSPLKTSGNTGELF
TRBV30,TRBJ1-1,ASTRQPNTEAF
TRBV6-5,TRBJ1-1,ASSWGQGAGNTEAF
TRBV9,TRBJ2-5,ASSVAEAGEGETQY
TRBV7-2,TRBJ2-3,ASRLAGGAPWSQY
TRBV1,TRBJ2-1,TSSQDWSWTSGGESSYNEQF
TRBV5-4,TRBJ2-1,ASSQNSGGSHNEQF
TRBV5-8,TRBJ2-7,ASSPTRMTGGIEQY
TRBV5-1,TRBJ1-1,ASSLTALVPDTEAF
TRBV5-1,TRBJ2-5,ASSLGQGGRETQY
TRBV18,TRBJ1-2,ASSPIRDRGQYGYT
TRBV13,TRBJ1-2,ASSSARARQGGNYGYT